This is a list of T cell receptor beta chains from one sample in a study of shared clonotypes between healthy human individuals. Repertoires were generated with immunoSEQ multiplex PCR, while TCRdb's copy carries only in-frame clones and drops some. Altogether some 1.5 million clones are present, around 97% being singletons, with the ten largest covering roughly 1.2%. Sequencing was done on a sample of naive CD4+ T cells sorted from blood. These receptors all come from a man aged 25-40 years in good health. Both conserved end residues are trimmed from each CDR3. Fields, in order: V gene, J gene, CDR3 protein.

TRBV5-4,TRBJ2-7,ASSPDRANEQY
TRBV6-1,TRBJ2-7,ASSDGLAVYEQY
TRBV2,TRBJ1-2,ASSEGIGYGYT
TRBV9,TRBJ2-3,ASSVVGADTQY
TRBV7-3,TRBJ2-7,ASSLKGSGLYEQY
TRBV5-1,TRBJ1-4,ASSLGRTLGEKLF
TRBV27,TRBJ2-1,ASRPSVSGGTYNEQF
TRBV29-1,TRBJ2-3,SVPGGQASTDTQY
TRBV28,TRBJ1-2,ASGEGQVYGYT
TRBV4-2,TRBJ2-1,ASSQDRDRFYNEQF
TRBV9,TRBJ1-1,ASSLGQWNTEAF
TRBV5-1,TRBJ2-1,ASILSGTGRGFYNEQF
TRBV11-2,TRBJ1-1,ASSLTKTGTEAF
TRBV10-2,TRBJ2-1,ASHVETAGLYNEQF
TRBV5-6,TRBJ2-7,ASSPGGPYEQY
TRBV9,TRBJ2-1,ASSVAPHNEQF
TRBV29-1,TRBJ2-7,SVIPRRGEDYEQY
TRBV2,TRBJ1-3,ASRVTGRNTIY
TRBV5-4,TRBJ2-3,ASSLTGSTDTQY
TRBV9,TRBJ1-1,ASSVESHLNTEAF
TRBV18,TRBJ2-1,ASSPRASGKYNEQF
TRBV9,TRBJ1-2,ASSVENRHGYT
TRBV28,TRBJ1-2,ASSLVGDYGYT
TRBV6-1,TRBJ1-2,ASSATGGEGGYT
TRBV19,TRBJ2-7,ASSTPSYEQY
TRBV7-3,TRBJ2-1,ASSLHTSGSSYNEQF
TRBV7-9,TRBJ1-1,ASSSKPNTEAF
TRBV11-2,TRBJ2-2,ASSLKPSSTGELF
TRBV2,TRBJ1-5,ASSVGRNSNQPQH
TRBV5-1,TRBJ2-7,ASHLGLADEQY
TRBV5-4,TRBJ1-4,ASSLGGRGTTNEKLF
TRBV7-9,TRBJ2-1,ASSYYIAGNEQF
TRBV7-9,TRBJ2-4,ASSLSDTGTAKNIQY
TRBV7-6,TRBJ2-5,ASGALRQETQY
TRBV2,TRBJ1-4,ASTREKGEKLF
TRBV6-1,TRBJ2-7,ASGQGTYEQY
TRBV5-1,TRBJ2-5,ASSLFTGAVLEKTQY
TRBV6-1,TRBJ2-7,ASSVLGGSGALSSYEQY
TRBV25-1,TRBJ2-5,ASSLSGRQGETQY
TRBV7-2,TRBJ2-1,ASSFTQRGSVIQF
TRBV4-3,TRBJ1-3,ASSQVRQGSSGNTIY
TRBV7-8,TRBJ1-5,ASSLDSRNQPQH
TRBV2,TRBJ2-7,ASSEGSGRGSPYEQY
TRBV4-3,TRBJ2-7,ASSQDRLSYEQY
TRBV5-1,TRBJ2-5,ASSLGSGLETQY